One and the same sample provided the 27 T cell receptor beta chains below, sequenced in a study of blood T cell repertoires in COVID-19. TCRdb keeps only in-frame clones here, not all; method: immunoSEQ multiplex PCR. The repertoire consists of about 190,000 clones, with about 85% occurring once and the leading ten covering 6.9%. The sample was peripheral blood. The source is an older man with COVID-19, enrolled during active disease.

This rearrangement joins TRBV7-2 to TRBJ2-7; 8 bases line up with TRBD2. The CDR3 loop spans 14 amino acids. Germline V gene data show CDR1 as SGHTA and CDR2 as FQGNSA. V lost 1 base to trimming and J lost 8 bases; unmatched junction nucleotides: 7. CDR3 bases: TGTGCCAGCAGCTTAGGCGGGGGGAACCATAAGCAGTACTTC. The encoded protein is CASSLGGGNHKQYF. Complete variable domain (other parts from reference TRBV7-2 and TRBJ2-7): GAGVSQSPSNKVTEKGKDVELRCDPISGHTALYWYRQSLGQGLEFLIYFQGNSAPDKSGLPSDRFSAERTGGSVSTLTIQRTQQEDSAVYLCASSLGGGNHKQYFGPGTRLTVT.

This chain connects TRBV18 to TRBJ1-4; no clear D. Germline V lookup: CDR1 KGHSH, CDR2 LQKENI. V dropped 2 bases and J dropped 6 bases, with 4 bases sitting between them. This CDR3 spans 12 amino acids. CDR3 nucleotide sequence: TGTGCCAGCTCACCAAGCCATGAAAAACTGTTTTTT. It yields the protein CASSPSHEKLFF.

The chain carries TRBV5-5 and TRBJ2-5; TRBD2 matches at 8 bases. V lost 1 base and J lost 3; bases outside the gene matches: 17. The germline V gene has CDR1 SGHKS and CDR2 YYEKEE (reference sequence). The CDR3 runs to 19 residues. The CDR3 loop reads CASSLRGTRREGTKETQYF. The CDR3 nucleotides are TGTGCCAGCAGCTTGCGGGGGACTAGACGGGAGGGGACCAAAGAGACCCAGTACTTC.

V gene TRBV5-1 combines with J gene TRBJ2-5, with 7 bases fitting TRBD1. The CDR3 extends over 14 amino acids. Per germline, CDR1 SGHRS and CDR2 YFSETQ. The V and J ends lost 4 bases and 5 bases, in that order; junction bases with no gene match: 8. For the CDR3, the DNA is TGCGCCAGCAGCGCGACAGGGTTAGGGGAGACCCAGTACTTC. It is translated as CASSATGLGETQYF.

This clone was counted a few times. The chain couples TRBV24-1 to TRBJ1-1; unclear D gene. There are 13 residues in the CDR3. Germline V gene data show CDR1 as KGHDR and CDR2 as SFDVKD. The V end was cut by 5 bases, the J end by 7 bases, with 13 bases between. CDR3 sequence: CATSGRQVGEAFF. DNA for the CDR3: TGTGCCACCAGTGGGAGGCAGGTTGGTGAAGCTTTCTTT.

This chain joins TRBV7-9 and TRBJ1-2; D is ambiguous. The CDR3 loop spans 14 amino acids. The germline V gene encodes CDR1 SEHNR and CDR2 FQNEAQ (reference sequence). The ends were cut back, 4 bases at V and 4 bases at J, with 13 bases in the middle. CDR3 sequence reads: CASSSDTFTYGYTF. The CDR3, as DNA: TGTGCCAGCAGCTCCGATACATTCACCTATGGCTACACCTTC.

V gene TRBV5-1 combines with J gene TRBJ1-2; D uncertain. V lost 0 bases and J lost 6, with 9 bases in between. This CDR3 spans 13 amino acids. The germline gives CDR1 SGHRS, CDR2 YFSETQ. The CDR3 loop reads CASSLARYHGYTF. CDR3 DNA sequence: TGCGCCAGCAGCTTGGCGAGGTATCATGGCTACACCTTC.

V is TRBV14 and J is TRBJ1-1; no definite D call. V was clipped by 5 bases and J by 0 bases, with 7 bases between them. Germline assignment: CDR1 SGHDN and CDR2 FVKESK. The CDR3 is 13 amino acids. The CDR3 is CASSSHLNTEAFF. The CDR3 DNA sequence: TGTGCCAGCAGCAGCCACTTGAACACTGAAGCTTTCTTT.

V is TRBV11-3 and J is TRBJ2-2, with 9 bases matching TRBD2. Germline V gene data show CDR1 as SGHNT and CDR2 as YENEEA. Unmatched junction bases numbered 10, after V lost 7 bases and J lost 4 bases. The CDR3 is 16 residues long. The CDR3 reads CASKRGVGTGTGELFF. The CDR3 bases are TGTGCCAGCAAGCGGGGGGTGGGGACGGGCACCGGGGAGCTGTTTTTT.

The chain employs TRBV7-2 and TRBJ1-2; D uncertain. The germline gives CDR1 SGHTA, CDR2 FQGNSA. CDR3 size: 15 residues. V was trimmed by 2 bases and J by 0 bases, leaving 10 bases between them. The CDR3 DNA is TGTGCCAGCAGCTTATTTCAACAGTCTAACTATGGCTACACCTTC. This gives the protein CASSLFQQSNYGYTF.

V usage is TRBV19 and J usage is TRBJ1-6; D call uncertain. V lost 3 bases, J lost 7 bases, and 19 bases lay in between. This CDR3 has 17 amino acids. In germline, CDR1 is LNHDA, CDR2 SQIVND (reference sequence). The CDR3 protein is CASSISLSGSGNSPLHF. For the CDR3, the DNA is TGTGCCAGTAGTATTTCCTTGTCCGGATCGGGGAATTCACCCCTCCACTTT.

The V gene is TRBV5-1, the J gene TRBJ2-1, with TRBD1 matching 9 bases. The CDR3 is made up of 14 amino acids. Trimming cost V 4 bases and J 12 bases; bases outside gene matches: 11. CDR1 and CDR2 (germline): SGHRS, YFSETQ. The CDR3 region is CASSPSGTGIGQFF. CDR3 nucleotide sequence: TGCGCCAGCAGCCCCTCCGGGACAGGGATTGGGCAGTTCTTC.

CDR3 bases: TGCGCCAGCAGCTTGGTTAGGGGGCGTGGCACTGAAGCTTTCTTT. Amino acid sequence: CASSLVRGRGTEAFF. The rearrangement links TRBV5-1 to TRBJ1-1; 7 nucleotides align to TRBD1. Germline V lookup: CDR1 SGHRS, CDR2 YFSETQ. CDR3 length equals 15 residues. Losses at the gene ends were 0 bases for V and 4 bases for J; bases not matched to a gene: 6.

This clone has more than one count but fewer than ten. The V and J genes are TRBV4-1 and TRBJ1-2; TRBD1 agrees at 8 bases. The CDR3 extends over 14 amino acids. Per the germline V gene, CDR1 is MGHRA and CDR2 is YSYEKL. Trimming took 4 bases from V and 4 from J; bases not matched to a gene: 5. The CDR3 is CASSLGQAPYGYTF. Written as DNA, the CDR3 is TGCGCCAGCAGCCTGGGACAGGCGCCCTATGGCTACACCTTC.

V gene TRBV28 combines with J gene TRBJ2-3, with 8 bases aligning to TRBD2. Trimming removed 6 bases from V and 0 bases from J; junction bases left unmatched: 2. The CDR3 is 14 amino acids. Germline CDR1 is MDHEN and CDR2 is SYDVKM. Written as DNA, the CDR3 is TGTGCCAGCAGCCGGGGGGGGAGCACAGATACGCAGTATTTT. Its translation: CASSRGGSTDTQYF.

This chain links TRBV6-5 with TRBJ1-5, with 7 positions matching TRBD1. Germline CDR1 is MNHEY and CDR2 is SVGAGI. The length of the CDR3 is 15 residues. V gave up 2 bases and J gave up 6 bases; unmatched junction bases: 7. The CDR3 is CASSYRDRAFQPQHF. The CDR3 DNA sequence: TGTGCCAGCAGTTACCGAGACAGGGCGTTTCAGCCCCAGCATTTT.

This chain joins TRBV11-3 and TRBJ1-1; possibly TRBD1 for D (5 bases). Germline V gives CDR1 SGHNT, CDR2 YENEEA. The CDR3 extends over 13 amino acids. The V end was cut by 5 bases, the J end by 1 base, with 8 bases between. CDR3 in DNA: TGTGCCAGCAGCCTAGGACAGAACACTGAAGCTTTCTTT. Amino acids: CASSLGQNTEAFF.

The chain combines TRBV7-9 with TRBJ1-6; 9 positions agree with TRBD1. CDR1 is SEHNR and CDR2 is FQNEAQ in the germline V gene (reference sequence). Germline trimming cut 5 bases from V and 0 bases from J; bases unmatched to any gene: 5. This CDR3 spans 17 amino acids. DNA of the CDR3: TGTGCCAGCAGCCTCGGGACAGGGAGCTCCTATAATTCACCCCTCCACTTT. It is translated as CASSLGTGSSYNSPLHF.

This clone was recorded only once. The chain recombines TRBV18 with TRBJ2-5; 7 nucleotides align to TRBD1. V dropped 3 bases and J dropped 2; count of bases not matched to a gene: 3. Germline assignment: CDR1 KGHSH and CDR2 LQKENI. The CDR3 extends over 14 amino acids. The CDR3 reads CASSPGTEQETQYF. The DNA of the CDR3 is TGTGCCAGCTCACCCGGGACAGAACAAGAGACCCAGTACTTC.

The rearrangement joins TRBV5-6 to TRBJ1-2, with D unresolved. Per the germline V gene, CDR1 is SGHDT and CDR2 is YYEEEE. The V and J ends lost 0 bases and 4 bases respectively, with 13 bases between them. There are 15 residues in the CDR3. CDR3 DNA sequence: TGTGCCAGCAGCTTGGGGAACCTACAGCTCTATGGCTACACCTTC. Its translation is CASSLGNLQLYGYTF.

The chain joins TRBV11-2 to TRBJ2-1; tentatively, D is TRBD1 (6 bases). Germline V CDR1 and CDR2: SGHAT, FQNNGV. The CDR3 sequence is 16 residues long. The V end lost 0 bases, the J end lost 7 bases, and 16 bases lay between the germline ends. CDR3 nucleotide sequence: TGTGCCAGCAGCTTAGATACATCCCTAGGGGGAAATGAGCAGTTCTTC. It is translated as CASSLDTSLGGNEQFF.

CDR3 sequence (DNA): TGTGCCAGCAGTACCACAGGGGGGAATGAGCAGTTCTTC. Translation: CASSTTGGNEQFF. This chain joins TRBV7-3 and TRBJ2-1; 8 bases are a match to TRBD1. J lost 7 bases, V lost 6 bases, and 5 bases had no gene match. The CDR3 covers 13 residues. CDR1 and CDR2 from the germline V gene are SGHTA and FQGTGA.

V is TRBV19 and J is TRBJ2-1, with D possibly matching TRBD2 (5 bases). V gave up 7 bases and J gave up 6 bases, with 10 bases separating them. The length of the CDR3 is 12 residues. Germline-derived CDR1 and CDR2 are LNHDA and SQIVND (reference sequence). The CDR3, as DNA: TGTGCCAGTACGGACTCACGCAATGAGCAGTTCTTC. Translation gives CASTDSRNEQFF.

This chain links TRBV5-6 with TRBJ1-6; a weak D match, TRBD1 (6 bases). This CDR3 is built from 14 residues. CDR1 and CDR2 from the germline V gene are SGHDT and YYEEEE. The V end was cut by 4 bases, the J end by 5 bases, with 10 bases between. The DNA of the CDR3 is TGTGCCAGCAGCCCCGGACAGAATAATTCACCCCTCCACTTT. It codes for CASSPGQNNSPLHF. The variable domain in full, with the rest retrieved from reference TRBV5-6 and TRBJ1-6, is DAGVTQSPTHLIKTRGQQVTLRCSPKSGHDTVSWYQQALGQGPQFIFQYYEEEERQRGNFPDRFSGHQFPNYSSELNVNALLLGDSALYLCASSPGQNNSPLHFGNGTRLTVT.

This sequence joins TRBV2 and TRBJ1-1; D perhaps matches TRBD1 (5 bases). The CDR3 sequence is 14 residues long. V was clipped by 5 bases and J by 4 bases, with 14 bases between them. Germline V gene sequence: CDR1 SNHLY, CDR2 FYNNEI. The CDR3 DNA reads as TGTGCCAGCAGTTCGTACGGACACCCCACTGAAGCTTTCTTT. The encoded protein is CASSSYGHPTEAFF. The full variable domain, with the rest looked up from reference TRBV2 and TRBJ1-1, is EPEVTQTPSHQVTQMGQEVILRCVPISNHLYFYWYRQILGQKVEFLVSFYNNEISEKSEIFDDQFSVERPDGSNFTLKIRSTKLEDSAMYFCASSSYGHPTEAFFGQGTRLTVV.

V gene TRBV5-1 combines with J gene TRBJ2-5; the D gene is possibly TRBD1 (6 bases). Per the germline V gene, CDR1 is SGHRS and CDR2 is YFSETQ. The CDR3 loop spans 14 amino acids. Trimming removed 4 bases from V and 4 bases from J, with 14 bases in between. The CDR3 region is CASSRSWGRETQYF. The DNA for the CDR3 is TGCGCCAGCAGCCGGAGCTGGGGGCGAGAGACCCAGTACTTC.

The chain has TRBV2 and TRBJ1-2; D is perhaps TRBD1 (5 bases). This CDR3 is built from 14 residues. CDR1 and CDR2 from the germline V gene are SNHLY and FYNNEI. With 7 bases removed from V and 4 bases from J, the gap between germline ends came to 16 bases. CDR3 protein: CASTPDGGAYGYTF. CDR3 bases: TGTGCCAGCACCCCGGACGGCGGGGCCTATGGCTACACCTTC.